This TCR beta chain emerged from a study of graft-versus-host responses after intestinal transplantation. For the study at large: Anti-thymocyte globulin was used for induction in all recipients, who then took tacrolimus and steroids for about three years.

The V end was cut by 4 bases, the J end by 2 bases, with 18 bases between. The CDR3 consists of 16 residues. Germline values: CDR1 LNHDA, CDR2 SQIVND (reference sequence). As for this clone: Its specificity is unknown.

Sequencing used immunoSEQ multiplex PCR; TCRdb keeps in-frame clones, though not all of them. The data show 30,000 or so clones, 70% to 85% seen once. This receptor was taken from a human donor who received an intestinal transplant. The specimen comprised unstimulated CD8+ T cells sorted from spleen or lymph node cells, sampled before intestinal transplant. The rearrangement uses TRBV19 and TRBJ2-7, with D perhaps TRBD1 (6 bases). The CDR3 here is CASSTWTVTSPYEQYF. CDR3 DNA: TGTGCCAGTAGTACTTGGACAGTGACGTCTCCCTACGAGCAGTACTTC.